The clone carrying this T cell receptor (beta chain) was detected only a few times. The antigen remains undetermined. The CDR3 consists of 16 residues. Trimming cost V 0 bases and J 3 bases; bases outside gene matches: 4. The germline gives CDR1 ENHRY, CDR2 SYGVKD. TCRdb used MiXCR to reprocess the RT-PCR reads, holding one entry per CDR3 protein. The data hold 530,000 or so distinct CDR3 sequences, with over 25% observed a single time. These data belong to a study of response to subunit inactivated influenza vaccine. Findings and limits, study-wide: Few additional T cells are recruited per seasonal influenza vaccination, authors suggested.

This clonotype was obtained from a man between 45 and 60 years old who received an inactivated influenza vaccine. Sequenced material: CD4+ T cells sorted from PBMCs, taken around 5 days after vaccination. V usage is TRBV10-3 and J usage is TRBJ1-2, with 10 bases identical to TRBD1. The CDR3, as DNA: TGTGCCATCAGTGAGTCGGGACAGGGGATCGACTATGGCTACACCTTC. This gives the protein CAISESGQGIDYGYTF.